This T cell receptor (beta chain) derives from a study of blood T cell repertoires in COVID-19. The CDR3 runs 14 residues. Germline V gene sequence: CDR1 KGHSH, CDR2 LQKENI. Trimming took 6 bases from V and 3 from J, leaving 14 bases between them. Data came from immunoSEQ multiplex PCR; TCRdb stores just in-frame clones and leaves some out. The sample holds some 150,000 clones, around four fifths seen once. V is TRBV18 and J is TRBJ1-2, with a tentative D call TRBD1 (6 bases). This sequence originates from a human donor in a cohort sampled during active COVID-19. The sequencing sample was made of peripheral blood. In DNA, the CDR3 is TGTGCCAGCTCTATAGGCAGGGGAGACTATGGCTACACCTTC. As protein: CASSIGRGDYGYTF.